This T cell receptor beta chain was sequenced during a study of CXCR3-negative and CXCR3-positive naive CD8 T cells (dated by TCRdb to about 2019). Regarding the research as a whole: Some 130 million TRB reads were obtained in total, roughly 1.5 +/- 0.3 million reads per library. Data from ten to twelve donors, pooled across two independent experiments, went into the diversity and physicochemical repertoire analyses. The TRBV-TRBJ cluster analysis covered naive subsets from about five donors and memory cells from 3 donors. The full study reports these points: Repertoire diversity was comparably high in both naive subsets but much lower in memory CD8+ T cells. TRB CDR3s from CXCR3-positive naive cells showed higher hydrophobicity (lower Kidera factor 4), lower energy, and higher strength and volume indices than CXCR3-negative naive cells. Freshly isolated PBMCs were used for most assays because CXCR3 expression went down partially after cryopreservation. Naive CXCR3-negative and CXCR3-positive cells from the same donor showed similar TRBV-TRBJ usage, whereas memory cells showed distinct patterns. Because surface CD5, which has been linked to self-reactivity in mice, was comparable between naive subsets, TCR interaction strength was also inferred from TRB CDR3 physicochemical properties.

The listed sequencing device is NextSeq 550. The Human TCR Profiling Kit (MiLaboratory) was used to prepare UMI-labeled 5' RACE TRB cDNA libraries. cDNA synthesis used the entire amount of extracted RNA, and PCR amplification then used the entire amount of cDNA produced. Libraries were prepared in parallel using an identical number of PCR cycles. As for the authors' bioinformatics: With a minimum of two reads required per UMI, MIGEC and MiXCR pulled out about 50,000 +/- 10,000 unique UMI-labeled TRB cDNA molecules from each library. On average, about 40,000 +/- 10,000 functional in-frame TRB CDR3 nucleotide clonotypes lacking stop codons were found per library. Diversity metrics, including normalized Shannon-Wiener and Chao1, were computed in VDJtools after downsampling to 5000 UMI-labeled TRB molecules per sample. Clonotype-size-weighted physicochemical properties of the central five CDR3 residues (interaction energy, strength, volume and Kidera factor 4) were computed in VDJtools. Reads reprocessed by TCRdb are summarized as one entry per CDR3 protein sequence, and DNA is absent. Clone size and V and J calls follow TCRdb, not the original study. This specimen's table enumerates about 92,000 distinct CDR3 sequences. Jointly, the top ten make up roughly 0.89% of the sample.

Each CD8+ T cell subset was flow-sorted in triplicate, with fewer than 350,000 cells per subset placed directly into RLT lysis buffer. Naive CD8+ T cells were defined stringently as CD45RO-CCR7+CD27+CD95- to exclude memory contaminants. Peripheral blood mononuclear cells were isolated from buffy coats by standard density gradient centrifugation. Naive CXCR3-negative and CXCR3-positive CD8+ T cells were flow-sorted using a FACSAria III. An RNeasy Mini Kit was used to extract total RNA from the sorted cells. Remarks on this clonotype: Which antigen it targets is not known.

The CDR3, from cysteine to phenylalanine, totals 13 residues. No DNA sequence was recorded. Taken from the germline V gene, the CDR1 and CDR2 loops are MNHEY and SVGAGI. Sequenced sample: naive CXCR3+ CD8+ T cells from blood. This specimen's cell subset or site label, interpreted: CD45RO-CCR7+CD27+CD95- naive CD8+ T cells expressing CXCR3 (TNR3+). This receptor was taken from a human donor in good health. Some clones in this sample may be carry-over from other donors' samples. The chain employs TRBV6-5 and TRBJ1-1. The CDR3 is CASSYFQRTEAFF.